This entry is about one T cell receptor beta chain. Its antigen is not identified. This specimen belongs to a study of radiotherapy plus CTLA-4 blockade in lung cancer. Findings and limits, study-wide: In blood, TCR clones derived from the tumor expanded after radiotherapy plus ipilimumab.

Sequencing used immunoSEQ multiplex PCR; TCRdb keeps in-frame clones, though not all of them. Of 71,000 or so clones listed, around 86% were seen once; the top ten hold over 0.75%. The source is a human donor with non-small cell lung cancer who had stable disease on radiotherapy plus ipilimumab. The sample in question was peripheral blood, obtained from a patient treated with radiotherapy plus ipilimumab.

CDR3 DNA sequence: TGTGCCTGGGGGATGGGGCCTGGGGCCAACGTCCTGACTTTC. Translated: CAWGMGPGANVLTF. The rearrangement uses TRBV30 and TRBJ2-6, with a tentative D call TRBD1 (5 bases). V lost 5 bases, J lost 2 bases, and 10 bases lay in between. The length of the CDR3 is 14 residues. Looked up from germline, CDR1 is GTSNPN and CDR2 is SVGIG (reference sequence).